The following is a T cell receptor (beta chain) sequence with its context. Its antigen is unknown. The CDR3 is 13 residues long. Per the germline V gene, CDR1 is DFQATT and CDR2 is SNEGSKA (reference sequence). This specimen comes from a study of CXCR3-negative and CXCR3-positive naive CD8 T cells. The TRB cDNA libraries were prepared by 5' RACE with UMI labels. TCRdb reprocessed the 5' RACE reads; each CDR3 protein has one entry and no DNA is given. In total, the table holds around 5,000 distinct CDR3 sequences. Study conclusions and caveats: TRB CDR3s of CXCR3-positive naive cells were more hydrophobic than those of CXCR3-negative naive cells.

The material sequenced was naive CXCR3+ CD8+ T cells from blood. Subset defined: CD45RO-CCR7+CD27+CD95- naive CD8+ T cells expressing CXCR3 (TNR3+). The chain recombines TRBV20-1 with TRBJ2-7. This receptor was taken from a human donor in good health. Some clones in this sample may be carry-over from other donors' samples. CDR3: CSARSHGSYEQYF.